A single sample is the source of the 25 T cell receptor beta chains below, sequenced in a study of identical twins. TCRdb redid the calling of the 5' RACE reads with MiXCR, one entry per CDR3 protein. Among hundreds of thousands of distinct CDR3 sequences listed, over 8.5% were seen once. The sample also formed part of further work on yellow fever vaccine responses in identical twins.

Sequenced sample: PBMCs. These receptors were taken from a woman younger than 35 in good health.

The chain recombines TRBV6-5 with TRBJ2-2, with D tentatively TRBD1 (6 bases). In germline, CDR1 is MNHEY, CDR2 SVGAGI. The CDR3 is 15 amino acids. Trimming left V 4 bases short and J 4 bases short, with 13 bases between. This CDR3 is CASSWKGQLTGELFF. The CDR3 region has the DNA TGTGCCAGCAGTTGGAAAGGACAGCTCACCGGGGAGCTGTTTTTT.

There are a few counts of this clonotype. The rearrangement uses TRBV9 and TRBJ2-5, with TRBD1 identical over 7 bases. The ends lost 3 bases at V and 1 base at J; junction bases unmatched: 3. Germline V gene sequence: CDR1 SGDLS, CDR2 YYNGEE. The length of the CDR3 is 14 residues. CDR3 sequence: CASSAGDSQETQYF. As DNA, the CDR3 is TGTGCCAGCAGCGCCGGGGACAGCCAAGAGACCCAGTACTTC.

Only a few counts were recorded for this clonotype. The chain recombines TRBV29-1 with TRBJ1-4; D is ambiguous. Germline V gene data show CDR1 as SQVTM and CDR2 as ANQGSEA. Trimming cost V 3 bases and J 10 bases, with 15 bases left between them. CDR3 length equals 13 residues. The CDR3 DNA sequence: TGCAGCGTTGAGGTGAAGGAGTACGGAAAACTGTTTTTT. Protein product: CSVEVKEYGKLFF. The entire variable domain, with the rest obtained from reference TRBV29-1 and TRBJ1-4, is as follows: SAVISQKPSRDICQRGTSLTIQCQVDSQVTMMFWYRQQPGQSLTLIATANQGSEATYESGFVIDKFPISRPNLTFSTLTVSNMSPEDSSIYLCSVEVKEYGKLFFGSGTQLSVL.

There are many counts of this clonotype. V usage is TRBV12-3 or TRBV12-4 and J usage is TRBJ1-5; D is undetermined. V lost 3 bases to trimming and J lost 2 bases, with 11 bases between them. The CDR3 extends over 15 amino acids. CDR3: CASSFGGSGNQPQHF. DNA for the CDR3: TGTGCCAGCAGTTTCGGCGGTTCGGGCAATCAGCCCCAGCATTTT.

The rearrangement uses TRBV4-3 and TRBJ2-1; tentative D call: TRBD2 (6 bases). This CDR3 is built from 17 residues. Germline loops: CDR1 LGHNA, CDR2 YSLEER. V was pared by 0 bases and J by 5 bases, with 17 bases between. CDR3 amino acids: CASSQDGAAGPHNEQFF. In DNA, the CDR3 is TGCGCCAGCAGCCAAGACGGAGCAGCGGGCCCACACAATGAGCAGTTCTTC.

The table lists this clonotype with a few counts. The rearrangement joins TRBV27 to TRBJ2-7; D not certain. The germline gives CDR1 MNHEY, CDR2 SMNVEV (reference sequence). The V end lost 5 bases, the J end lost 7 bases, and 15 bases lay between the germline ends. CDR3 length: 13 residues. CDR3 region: CASSPSIIREQYF. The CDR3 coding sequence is TGTGCCAGCAGTCCCTCCATTATTCGGGAGCAGTACTTC.

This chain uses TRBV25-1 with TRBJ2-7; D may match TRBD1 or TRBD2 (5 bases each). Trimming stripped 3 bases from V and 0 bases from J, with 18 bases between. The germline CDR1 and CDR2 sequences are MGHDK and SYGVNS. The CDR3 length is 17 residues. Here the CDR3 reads CASSDMGGWGTSYEQYF. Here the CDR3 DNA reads TGTGCCAGCAGTGATATGGGTGGCTGGGGGACCTCCTACGAGCAGTACTTC.

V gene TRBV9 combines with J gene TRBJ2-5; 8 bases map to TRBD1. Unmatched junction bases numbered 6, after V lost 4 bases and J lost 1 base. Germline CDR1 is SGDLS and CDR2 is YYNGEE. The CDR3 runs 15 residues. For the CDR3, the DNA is TGTGCCAGCAGCATGACAGGGGCTACCCAAGAGACCCAGTACTTC. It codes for CASSMTGATQETQYF.

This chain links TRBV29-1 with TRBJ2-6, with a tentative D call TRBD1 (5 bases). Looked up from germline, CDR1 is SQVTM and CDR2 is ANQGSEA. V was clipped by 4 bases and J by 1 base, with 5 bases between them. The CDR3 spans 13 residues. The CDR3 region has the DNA TGCAGCGTTGGACAGTCTGGGGCCAACGTCCTGACTTTC. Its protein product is CSVGQSGANVLTF.

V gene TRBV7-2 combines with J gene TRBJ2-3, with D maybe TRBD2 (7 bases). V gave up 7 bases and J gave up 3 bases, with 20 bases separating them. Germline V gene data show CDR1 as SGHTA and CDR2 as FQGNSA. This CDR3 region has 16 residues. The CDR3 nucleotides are TGTGCCAGCACCATCCTGGGGGGGGCTCGTACAGATACGCAGTATTTT. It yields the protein CASTILGGARTDTQYF.

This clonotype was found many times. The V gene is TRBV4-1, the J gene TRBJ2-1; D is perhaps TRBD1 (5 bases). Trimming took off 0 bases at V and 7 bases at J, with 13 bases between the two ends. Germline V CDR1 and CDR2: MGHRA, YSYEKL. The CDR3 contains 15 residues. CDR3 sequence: CASSQEGLPYNEQFF. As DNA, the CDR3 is TGCGCCAGCAGCCAAGAGGGGCTTCCTTATAATGAGCAGTTCTTC.

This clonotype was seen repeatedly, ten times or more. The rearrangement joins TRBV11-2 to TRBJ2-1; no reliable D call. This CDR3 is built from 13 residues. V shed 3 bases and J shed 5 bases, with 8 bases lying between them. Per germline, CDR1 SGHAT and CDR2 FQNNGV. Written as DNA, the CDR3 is TGTGCCAGCAGCTTTACTCAGGACAATGAGCAGTTCTTC. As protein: CASSFTQDNEQFF.

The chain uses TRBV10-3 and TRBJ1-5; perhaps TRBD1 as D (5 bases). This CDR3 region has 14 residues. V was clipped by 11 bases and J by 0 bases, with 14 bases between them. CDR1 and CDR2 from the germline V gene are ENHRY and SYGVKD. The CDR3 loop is CAVWDVNSNQPQHF. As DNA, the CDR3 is TGTGCCGTGTGGGACGTAAATAGCAATCAGCCCCAGCATTTT.

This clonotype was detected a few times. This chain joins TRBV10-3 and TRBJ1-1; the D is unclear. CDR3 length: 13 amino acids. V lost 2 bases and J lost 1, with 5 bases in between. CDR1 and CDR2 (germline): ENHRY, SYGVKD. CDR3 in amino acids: CAISETGNTEAFF. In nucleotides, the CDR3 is TGTGCCATCAGTGAGACGGGGAACACTGAAGCTTTCTTT.

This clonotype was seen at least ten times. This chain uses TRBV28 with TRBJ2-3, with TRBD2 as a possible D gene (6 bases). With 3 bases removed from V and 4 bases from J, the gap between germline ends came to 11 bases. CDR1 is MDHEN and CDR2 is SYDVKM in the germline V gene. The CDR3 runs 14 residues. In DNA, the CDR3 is TGTGCCAGCAGTTTTGGCGGGAACTCAGATACGCAGTATTTT. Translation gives CASSFGGNSDTQYF.

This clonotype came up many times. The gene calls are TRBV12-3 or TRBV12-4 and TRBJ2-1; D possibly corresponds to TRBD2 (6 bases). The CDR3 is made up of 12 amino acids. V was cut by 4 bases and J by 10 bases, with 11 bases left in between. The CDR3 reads CASSSPGGEQFF. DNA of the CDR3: TGTGCCAGCAGTTCACCCGGGGGAGAGCAGTTCTTC.

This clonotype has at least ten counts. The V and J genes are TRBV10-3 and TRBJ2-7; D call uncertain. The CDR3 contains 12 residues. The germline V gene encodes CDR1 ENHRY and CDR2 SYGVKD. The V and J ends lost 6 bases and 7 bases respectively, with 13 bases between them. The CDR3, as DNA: TGTGCCATCAGCCCTTCCCGGGCGGAGCAGTACTTC. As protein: CAISPSRAEQYF.

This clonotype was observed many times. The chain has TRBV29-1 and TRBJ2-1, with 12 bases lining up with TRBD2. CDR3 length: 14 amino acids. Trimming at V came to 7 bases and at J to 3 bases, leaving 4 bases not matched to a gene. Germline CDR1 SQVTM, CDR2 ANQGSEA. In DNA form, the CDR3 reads TGCAGCGGGGGACTAGCGGGCAACTACAATGAGCAGTTCTTC. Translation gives CSGGLAGNYNEQFF.

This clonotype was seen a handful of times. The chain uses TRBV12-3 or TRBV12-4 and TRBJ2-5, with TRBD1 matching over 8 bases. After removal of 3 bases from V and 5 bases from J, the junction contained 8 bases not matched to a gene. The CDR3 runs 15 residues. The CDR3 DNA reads TGTGCCAGCAGTTTGACAGGGGTTCGAGGGGAGACCCAGTACTTC. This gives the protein CASSLTGVRGETQYF.

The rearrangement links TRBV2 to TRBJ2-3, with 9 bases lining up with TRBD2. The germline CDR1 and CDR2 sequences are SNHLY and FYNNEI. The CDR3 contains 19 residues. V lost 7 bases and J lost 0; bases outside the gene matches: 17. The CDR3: CASTPVGLAGRGSTDTQYF. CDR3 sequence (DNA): TGTGCCAGCACCCCCGTTGGGCTAGCGGGGCGGGGTAGCACAGATACGCAGTATTTT.

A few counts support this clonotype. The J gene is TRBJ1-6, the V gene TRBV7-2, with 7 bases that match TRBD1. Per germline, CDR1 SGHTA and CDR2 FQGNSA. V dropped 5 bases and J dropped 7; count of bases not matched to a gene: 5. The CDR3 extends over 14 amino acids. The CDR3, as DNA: TGTGCCAGCAGCAGACAGGGTGGAAATTCACCCCTCCACTTT. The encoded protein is CASSRQGGNSPLHF.

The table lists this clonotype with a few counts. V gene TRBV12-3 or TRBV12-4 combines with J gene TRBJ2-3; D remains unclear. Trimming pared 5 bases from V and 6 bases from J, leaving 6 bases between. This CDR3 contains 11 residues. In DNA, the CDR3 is TGTGCCAGCAGTCCAAGGGATACGCAGTATTTT. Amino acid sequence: CASSPRDTQYF.

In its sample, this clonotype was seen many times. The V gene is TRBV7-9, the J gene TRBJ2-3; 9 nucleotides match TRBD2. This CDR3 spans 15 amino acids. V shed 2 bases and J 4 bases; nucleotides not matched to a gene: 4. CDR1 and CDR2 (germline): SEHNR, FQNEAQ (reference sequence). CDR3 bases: TGTGCCAGCAGCTTAAGAGTAGCGGGAGCAGATACGCAGTATTTT. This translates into CASSLRVAGADTQYF.

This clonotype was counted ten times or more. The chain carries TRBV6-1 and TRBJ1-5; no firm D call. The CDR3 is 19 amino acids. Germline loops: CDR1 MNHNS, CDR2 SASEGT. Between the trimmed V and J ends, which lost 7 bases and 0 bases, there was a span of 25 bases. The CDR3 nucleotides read TGTGCCAGCATGGAACCAATGGGGAGCGGAGCTTATAGCAATCAGCCCCAGCATTTT. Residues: CASMEPMGSGAYSNQPQHF.

DNA of the CDR3: TGCAGTGCTAGTGGGCCCGGGGGGCGCTCCTACAATGAGCAGTTCTTC. It specifies CSASGPGGRSYNEQFF. This chain links TRBV20-1 with TRBJ2-1; D is possibly TRBD2 (7 bases). Germline V gene sequence: CDR1 DFQATT, CDR2 SNEGSKA (reference sequence). V lost 3 bases, J lost 0 bases, and 15 bases lay in between. The CDR3 runs to 16 residues.